This entry lists 21 T cell receptor beta chains sequenced from one sample in a study of T cell responses to AZD1222 COVID-19 vaccine. Assay used: immunoSEQ multiplex PCR; TCRdb lists only in-frame clones, some missing. The table lists 95,000 to 150,000 clones, roughly 90% of them singletons. Sequenced here: peripheral blood, sampled on day 0 of AZD1222 vaccination. The receptors here all came from an adult in good health.

This chain uses TRBV9 with TRBJ1-2, with D possibly being TRBD1 (5 bases). Trimming stripped 3 bases from V and 4 bases from J, with 19 bases between. Germline V gives CDR1 SGDLS, CDR2 YYNGEE. The CDR3 runs to 16 residues. DNA of the CDR3: TGTGCCAGCAGCGCGGTAATCCGGGACCGCTGCTATGGCTACACCTTC. Its translation is CASSAVIRDRCYGYTF. The full variable domain, with the rest looked up from reference TRBV9 and TRBJ1-2, is DSGVTQTPKHLITATGQRVTLRCSPRSGDLSVYWYQQSLDQGLQFLIQYYNGEERAKGNILERFSAQQFPDLHSELNLSSLELGDSALYFCASSAVIRDRCYGYTFGSGTRLTVV.

This chain links TRBV24-1 with TRBJ2-2; 7 nucleotides align to TRBD1. V dropped 1 base and J dropped 4; count of bases not matched to a gene: 5. The germline V gene has CDR1 KGHDR and CDR2 SFDVKD. CDR3 length equals 16 residues. For the CDR3, the DNA is TGTGCCACCAGTGATTTTGGAGCAGGGGGCACCGGGGAGCTGTTTTTT. Protein sequence: CATSDFGAGGTGELFF.

The chain joins TRBV7-9 to TRBJ1-2; tentatively, D is TRBD1 (5 bases). Trimming took off 4 bases at V and 8 bases at J, with 20 bases between the two ends. The CDR3 covers 15 residues. CDR1 is SEHNR and CDR2 is FQNEAQ in the germline V gene (reference sequence). The CDR3 region is CASSSIPGGKGGYTF. CDR3 coding DNA: TGTGCCAGCAGCTCCATACCGGGTGGTAAGGGGGGCTACACCTTC.

A remark on this clone: This specimen includes other DNA sequences encoding the same CDR3. The CDR3 DNA reads TGTGCCAGCAGTAGAGGGATGGGGACTGAAGCTTTCTTT. Translating it yields CASSRGMGTEAFF. The chain is built from TRBV12-3 or TRBV12-4 and TRBJ1-1; D gene uncertain. Trimming shortened V by 5 bases and J by 5 bases, and 12 bases separated the two germline ends. The CDR3 consists of 13 residues.

The table lists this clone with a few counts. The chain joins TRBV5-8 to TRBJ1-2, with unresolved D. The germline CDR1 and CDR2 sequences are SGHTS and YDEGEE. The CDR3 contains 13 residues. Trimming removed 2 bases from V and 8 bases from J, with 13 bases in between. The CDR3 loop reads CASSFDQDEGYTF. DNA of the CDR3: TGTGCCAGCAGCTTCGATCAGGACGAGGGCTACACCTTC.

V usage is TRBV28 and J usage is TRBJ2-7, with 8 bases matching TRBD1. The J segment lost 2 bases and the V segment lost 7 bases, leaving 10 bases of the junction unmatched. Germline CDR1 MDHEN, CDR2 SYDVKM. The CDR3 spans 15 residues. As DNA, the CDR3 is TGTGCCAGCACCTCTAGCCGGACAGGGACCTACGAGCAGTACTTC. Its protein product is CASTSSRTGTYEQYF.

This clone was recorded once. This chain uses TRBV6-2 or TRBV6-3 with TRBJ2-2, with D perhaps TRBD2 (6 bases). The CDR3 loop spans 14 amino acids. Germline CDR1 and CDR2: MNHEY and SVGEGT. Trimming pared 6 bases from V and 5 bases from J, leaving 13 bases between. CDR3 DNA sequence: TGTGCCAGCAGCGGGACTGATTTTACCGGGGAGCTGTTTTTT. Its translation: CASSGTDFTGELFF.

The chain recombines TRBV7-9 with TRBJ1-2; D is uncertain. V lost 5 bases and J 5 bases, leaving 18 bases between the germline ends. CDR3 length equals 15 residues. Looked up from germline, CDR1 is SEHNR and CDR2 is FQNEAQ (reference sequence). The CDR3 is CASSESNREWYGYTF. Here the CDR3 DNA reads TGTGCCAGCAGCGAATCAAATAGGGAGTGGTATGGCTACACCTTC.

The chain uses TRBV29-1 and TRBJ1-2; tentative D call: TRBD1 (6 bases). Trimming took off 4 bases at V and 7 bases at J, with 13 bases between the two ends. The CDR3 has 12 amino acids. In germline, CDR1 is SQVTM, CDR2 ANQGSEA. CDR3 residues: CSVGTGRGGYTF. As DNA, the CDR3 is TGCAGCGTTGGAACAGGGAGGGGTGGCTACACCTTC.

This rearrangement joins TRBV7-9 to TRBJ1-2; tentative D call: TRBD1 (6 bases). In germline, CDR1 is SEHNR, CDR2 FQNEAQ (reference sequence). Trimming took 5 bases from V and 6 from J, leaving 16 bases between them. The CDR3 has 14 amino acids. CDR3 bases: TGTGCCAGCAGCCTTAGAGCAGGGGATGATGGCTACACCTTC. Translating it yields CASSLRAGDDGYTF.

The chain combines TRBV3-1 (or the pseudogene TRBV3-2) with TRBJ1-4; possibly TRBD1 for D (5 bases). Germline CDR1 reads LGHDT; CDR2 reads YNNKEL (reference sequence). CDR3 length: 12 residues. Trimming stripped 5 bases from V and 10 bases from J, with 11 bases between. CDR3 loop: CASSGGSGKLFF. The CDR3, as DNA: TGTGCCAGCAGCGGGGGTTCCGGAAAACTGTTTTTT.

The chain joins TRBV7-9 to TRBJ2-3; 8 nucleotides match TRBD1. Germline V gene lookup returns CDR1 SEHNR and CDR2 FQNEAQ (reference sequence). The CDR3 has 15 amino acids. Trimming removed 1 base from V and 3 bases from J; junction bases left unmatched: 3. CDR3 in amino acids: CASSLGTGLTDTQYF. In DNA form, the CDR3 reads TGTGCCAGCAGCTTAGGGACAGGGCTAACAGATACGCAGTATTTT.

The CDR3 region has the DNA TGCGCCAGCAGCTTGCTCGGGACGGGTGGGGACTCTTTCTTT. As protein: CASSLLGTGGDSFF. The chain couples TRBV5-1 to TRBJ1-1, with D perhaps TRBD1 (5 bases). CDR1 and CDR2 from the germline V gene are SGHRS and YFSETQ. The CDR3 runs 14 residues. Trimming pared 1 base from V and 12 bases from J, leaving 19 bases between.

This rearrangement joins TRBV19 to TRBJ1-5; 9 bases agree with TRBD1. The CDR3 totals 14 residues. Germline V gene data show CDR1 as LNHDA and CDR2 as SQIVND (reference sequence). V lost 5 bases to trimming and J lost 7 bases; unmatched junction nucleotides: 6. Here the CDR3 reads CASSGGQGRQPQHF. CDR3 DNA: TGTGCCAGTAGTGGGGGACAGGGAAGGCAGCCCCAGCATTTT.

This clone was seen more than once but under ten times. At one boundary the junction diverges from the germline segment, which might be a read error. The chain recombines TRBV7-7 with TRBJ2-3; D unresolved. Looked up from germline, CDR1 is SSHAT and CDR2 is FNYEAQ (reference sequence). The CDR3 has 14 residues. Here the CDR3 reads CASSLGTSTDTQYF. CDR3 in DNA: TGTGCTAGCAGCTTGGGCACGAGCACAGATACGCAGTATTTT. Based on the CDR3 plus reference TRBV7-7 and TRBJ2-3, the full variable domain is GAGVSQSPRYKVTKRGQDVTLRCDPISSHATLYWYQQALGQGPEFLTYFNYEAQPDKSGLPSDRFSAERPEGSISTLTIQRTEQRDSAMYRCASSLGTSTDTQYFGPGTRLTVL.

The chain combines TRBV7-9 with TRBJ1-1; D might be TRBD1 (5 bases). The CDR3 runs to 16 residues. CDR1 and CDR2 (germline): SEHNR, FQNEAQ (reference sequence). The V and J ends lost 8 bases and 1 base respectively, with 20 bases between them. Written as DNA, the CDR3 is TGTGCCAGCGGCAACCTCTTAGGGGAGAAGAACACTGAAGCTTTCTTT. This encodes CASGNLLGEKNTEAFF.

The genes are TRBV5-5 and TRBJ1-2; 7 bases map to TRBD1. The CDR3 runs to 15 residues. Trimming cost V 0 bases and J 5 bases; bases outside gene matches: 7. The germline V gene encodes CDR1 SGHKS and CDR2 YYEKEE (reference sequence). Here the CDR3 DNA reads TGTGCCAGCAGCTTGGGGGTTGACAGGGAGTATGGCTACACCTTC. Translation gives CASSLGVDREYGYTF.

This rearrangement joins TRBV4-3 to TRBJ1-1; tentative D call: TRBD1 (6 bases). CDR3 length: 17 residues. Germline V gene data show CDR1 as LGHNA and CDR2 as YSLEER. Trimming took off 0 bases at V and 13 bases at J, with 27 bases between the two ends. The DNA of the CDR3 is TGCGCCAGCAGCCAAGATCTGTATAGGGGGGGCTCTCAAGAACGTTTCTTT. This sequence encodes CASSQDLYRGGSQERFF.

The J gene is TRBJ2-5, the V gene TRBV12-3 or TRBV12-4; no clear D. CDR3 length equals 12 residues. Trimming removed 3 bases at V and 7 bases at J, with 9 bases between. As DNA, the CDR3 is TGTGCCAGCAGTTTTTCGATGGCGACCCAGTACTTC. Translating it yields CASSFSMATQYF.

J is TRBJ2-7 and V is TRBV12-3 or TRBV12-4; TRBD1 aligns across 7 bases. The CDR3 spans 13 residues. V was clipped by 8 bases and J by 0 bases; unmatched bases: 4. The CDR3 nucleotides are TGTGCCAGCTTTCGGGACAGCTCCTACGAGCAGTACTTC. Translated, it gives CASFRDSSYEQYF.

This clone was seen more than once but under ten times. This CDR3 reads CASSSKGFTETQYF. The CDR3 nucleotides are TGTGCCAGCAGCTCCAAGGGTTTTACGGAGACCCAGTACTTC. V gene TRBV7-2 combines with J gene TRBJ2-5, with D unresolved. CDR3 length: 14 residues. V was clipped by 4 bases and J by 5 bases, with 14 bases between them. Germline V gene sequence: CDR1 SGHTA, CDR2 FQGNSA.